A single sample gave rise to the 21 T cell receptor beta chains below, sequenced in a study of identical twins. MiXCR, run by TCRdb on the 5' RACE reads, gives a single entry per CDR3 protein. The sample carries about 240,000 distinct CDR3 sequences, 7.5% recorded once. The same data also contributed to another study, on yellow fever vaccine responses in identical twins.

The sequenced material came from CD8+ T cells sorted from blood. These receptors came from a woman under 30 in good health.

This clonotype came up a few times. The gene calls are TRBV4-1 and TRBJ2-7; 7 bases agree with TRBD1. The CDR3 is 13 amino acids. CDR1 MGHRA and CDR2 YSYEKL come from the germline V gene. V lost 4 bases to trimming and J lost 4 bases; unmatched junction nucleotides: 4. The CDR3 loop reads CASSPRQGYEQYV. The CDR3 DNA reads TGCGCCAGCAGCCCAAGACAGGGATACGAGCAGTACGTC.

This clonotype has only a few counts. The genes are TRBV6-2 or TRBV6-3 and TRBJ2-5; D might be TRBD2 (6 bases). Per germline, CDR1 MNHEY and CDR2 SVGEGT. The CDR3 covers 15 residues. V dropped 0 bases and J dropped 4 bases, with 12 bases sitting between them. The CDR3 region has the DNA TGTGCCAGCAGTTACTCGCGGGGCCCGGGAGAGACCCAGTACTTC. This encodes CASSYSRGPGETQYF.

At least ten counts were recorded for this clonotype. The chain has TRBV7-2 and TRBJ1-2, with no clear D. The ends were cut back, 3 bases at V and 7 bases at J, with 12 bases in the middle. The CDR3 is 13 amino acids. Germline V gene sequence: CDR1 SGHTA, CDR2 FQGNSA. CDR3 region: CASSLVPVLGYTF. In DNA, the CDR3 is TGTGCCAGCAGCTTGGTTCCCGTCCTTGGCTACACCTTC. The variable domain in full, with the rest retrieved from reference TRBV7-2 and TRBJ1-2, is GAGVSQSPSNKVTEKGKDVELRCDPISGHTALYWYRQSLGQGLEFLIYFQGNSAPDKSGLPSDRFSAERTGGSVSTLTIQRTQQEDSAVYLCASSLVPVLGYTFGSGTRLTVV.

The table lists this clonotype with many counts. The rearrangement uses TRBV10-2 and TRBJ2-3, with D possibly called TRBD1 or TRBD2 (6 bases each). CDR3 length equals 14 residues. Germline V CDR1 and CDR2: WSHSY, SAAADI. V was pared by 10 bases and J by 0 bases, with 14 bases between. This CDR3 is CATGRGGSTDTQYF. The DNA for the CDR3 is TGCGCCACCGGGAGAGGGGGTAGCACAGATACGCAGTATTTT.

This clonotype was detected ten times or more. The chain carries TRBV28 and TRBJ1-5; 7 bases are shared with TRBD1. The CDR3 consists of 15 residues. Germline lookup yields CDR1 MDHEN and CDR2 SYDVKM. With V trimmed by 5 bases and J by 2 bases, 6 bases remained unmatched. The CDR3 region has the DNA TGTGCCAGCAGTCGAGACAGGGTGGGCAATCAGCCCCAGCATTTT. As protein: CASSRDRVGNQPQHF.

The sample holds many counts of this clonotype. The J gene is TRBJ2-1, the V gene TRBV29-1; tentative D call: TRBD2 (6 bases). The CDR3 extends over 16 amino acids. The germline CDR1 and CDR2 sequences are SQVTM and ANQGSEA. V lost 1 base to trimming and J lost 0 bases, with 13 bases between them. The CDR3 DNA sequence: TGCAGCGTTGAAGGACAAGCGGGCCTCTCCTACAATGAGCAGTTCTTC. It yields the protein CSVEGQAGLSYNEQFF.

This clonotype appeared many times. The V call is TRBV29-1, the J call TRBJ2-1, with D tentatively TRBD2 (5 bases). The CDR3 has 12 amino acids. Germline V CDR1 and CDR2: SQVTM, ANQGSEA. V was cut by 4 bases and J by 4 bases, with 8 bases left in between. CDR3 nucleotide sequence: TGCAGCGTTGCGGCGGGTTACAATGAGCAGTTCTTC. The encoded protein is CSVAAGYNEQFF.

This clonotype was observed a handful of times. The CDR3 region has the DNA TGTGCCATCAGGAACGGTTCTAGCACAGATACGCAGTATTTT. Translated: CAIRNGSSTDTQYF. The chain couples TRBV10-3 to TRBJ2-3; D is unclear. Trimming pared 6 bases from V and 0 bases from J, leaving 10 bases between. Germline V gene data show CDR1 as ENHRY and CDR2 as SYGVKD. This CDR3 contains 14 residues.

The count of this clonotype is one. The chain has TRBV7-4 and TRBJ2-6, with 7 bases lining up with TRBD2. CDR3 size: 17 residues. Looked up from germline, CDR1 is SGHVT and CDR2 is SQSDAQ. V was clipped by 5 bases and J by 0 bases; unmatched bases: 7. The CDR3 spells CASSAGRGGSGANVLTF. CDR3 sequence (DNA): TGTGCCAGCAGCGCAGGGCGCGGGGGCTCTGGGGCCAACGTCCTGACTTTC.

The table lists this clonotype with a few counts. The J gene is TRBJ1-2, the V gene TRBV6-5; D is ambiguous. CDR3 size: 12 residues. V shed 6 bases and J shed 8 bases, with 13 bases lying between them. Germline V gene data show CDR1 as MNHEY and CDR2 as SVGAGI. CDR3 coding DNA: TGTGCCAGCAGCCAGCAGGACCACGGCTACACCTTC. Translation gives CASSQQDHGYTF.

This clonotype was picked up a small number of times. The CDR3 nucleotides are TGTGCCAGCAGCTTGCCAAGGAACGGGACAGGGGGTTACGAGCAGTACGTC. Translated: CASSLPRNGTGGYEQYV. This chain connects TRBV3-1 to TRBJ2-7; 11 nucleotides line up with TRBD1. Unmatched junction bases numbered 13, after V lost 5 bases and J lost 4 bases. CDR1 is LGHDT, CDR2 YNNKEL, per germline (reference sequence). This CDR3 has 17 amino acids.

This clonotype was counted many times. The chain employs TRBV4-1 and TRBJ2-7, with no clear D. This CDR3 has 14 amino acids. V dropped 0 bases and J dropped 3 bases, with 9 bases sitting between them. In germline, CDR1 is MGHRA, CDR2 YSYEKL. This CDR3 reads CASSQEGRDYEQYF. The CDR3 nucleotides read TGCGCCAGCAGCCAAGAAGGCAGAGACTACGAGCAGTACTTC.

The gene calls are TRBV20-1 and TRBJ2-3; 13 bases map to TRBD2. Germline V CDR1 and CDR2: DFQATT, SNEGSKA (reference sequence). With 5 bases clipped from V and 3 bases from J, the junction kept 8 bases outside the gene matches. This CDR3 has 16 residues. The CDR3 reads CSAPTTGLAGTDTQYF. The DNA for the CDR3 is TGCAGTGCTCCTACAACGGGACTAGCGGGAACAGATACGCAGTATTTT.

This clonotype was detected many times. V gene TRBV12-3 or TRBV12-4 combines with J gene TRBJ1-5; D gene ambiguous. Deletions cut 6 bases from V and 0 bases from J, with 12 bases between. The CDR3 is made up of 15 amino acids. The CDR3 protein is CASSSTAYSNQPQHF. CDR3 bases: TGTGCCAGCAGCAGCACAGCTTATAGCAATCAGCCCCAGCATTTT.

The V call is TRBV7-9, the J call TRBJ1-1, with 9 bases that match TRBD1. With V trimmed by 5 bases and J by 3 bases, 7 bases remained unmatched. Germline CDR1 and CDR2: SEHNR and FQNEAQ (reference sequence). This CDR3 is built from 15 residues. CDR3 protein: CASSPWDRADTEAFF. The CDR3 DNA reads TGTGCCAGCAGCCCATGGGACAGGGCGGACACTGAAGCTTTCTTT.

This clonotype was recorded many times. V is TRBV6-1 and J is TRBJ2-1, with 7 positions matching TRBD1. CDR1 and CDR2 (germline): MNHNS, SASEGT. V shed 5 bases and J 4 bases; nucleotides not matched to a gene: 2. The CDR3 has 13 residues. This chain's CDR3 is CASSTGQYNEQFF. In DNA, the CDR3 is TGTGCCAGCAGTACGGGACAGTACAATGAGCAGTTCTTC.

This clonotype has only a few counts. The rearrangement links TRBV4-1 to TRBJ1-6, with D hard to call. Germline CDR1 MGHRA, CDR2 YSYEKL. The length of the CDR3 is 16 residues. V lost 2 bases and J 9 bases, leaving 17 bases between the germline ends. The CDR3 protein is CASSQPIGRIGSPLHF. In DNA form, the CDR3 reads TGCGCCAGCAGCCAACCCATAGGGAGAATAGGTTCACCCCTCCACTTT.

This rearrangement joins TRBV11-2 to TRBJ2-7, with no clear D. This CDR3 is 12 amino acids long. Trimming removed 1 base from V and 7 bases from J, with 8 bases in between. Germline V CDR1 and CDR2: SGHAT, FQNNGV. The DNA of the CDR3 is TGTGCCAGCAGCTTAGTACAGAATGAGCAGTACTTC. It is translated as CASSLVQNEQYF.

This clonotype was counted at least ten times. This rearrangement joins TRBV12-3 or TRBV12-4 to TRBJ2-1; 7 bases fit TRBD1. With 6 bases clipped from V and 4 bases from J, the junction kept 12 bases outside the gene matches. The CDR3 totals 16 residues. For the CDR3, the DNA is TGTGCCAGCAGACCCGGGACAGTTTTGTTTTACAATGAGCAGTTCTTC. It is translated as CASRPGTVLFYNEQFF.

The chain couples TRBV25-1 to TRBJ1-1; the match to TRBD1 covers 12 bases. V was clipped by 6 bases and J by 11 bases; unmatched bases: 7. Germline V gene lookup returns CDR1 MGHDK and CDR2 SYGVNS. The CDR3 runs to 13 residues. This chain's CDR3 is CASSPGQGAGAFF. CDR3 nucleotides: TGTGCCAGCAGCCCGGGACAGGGGGCGGGGGCTTTCTTT. Supplemented by reference TRBV25-1 and TRBJ1-1, the full variable domain reads EADIYQTPRYLVIGTGKKITLECSQTMGHDKMYWYQQDPGMELHLIHYSYGVNSTEKGDLSSESTVSRIRTEHFPLTLESARPSHTSQYLCASSPGQGAGAFFGQGTRLTVV.

The CDR3 region is CAISETGTTDTQYF. DNA for the CDR3: TGTGCCATCAGTGAAACAGGGACCACAGATACGCAGTATTTT. The rearrangement joins TRBV10-3 to TRBJ2-3; D may be TRBD1 (6 bases). Germline CDR1 ENHRY, CDR2 SYGVKD. This CDR3 is built from 14 residues. Trimming stripped 3 bases from V and 2 bases from J, with 9 bases between.